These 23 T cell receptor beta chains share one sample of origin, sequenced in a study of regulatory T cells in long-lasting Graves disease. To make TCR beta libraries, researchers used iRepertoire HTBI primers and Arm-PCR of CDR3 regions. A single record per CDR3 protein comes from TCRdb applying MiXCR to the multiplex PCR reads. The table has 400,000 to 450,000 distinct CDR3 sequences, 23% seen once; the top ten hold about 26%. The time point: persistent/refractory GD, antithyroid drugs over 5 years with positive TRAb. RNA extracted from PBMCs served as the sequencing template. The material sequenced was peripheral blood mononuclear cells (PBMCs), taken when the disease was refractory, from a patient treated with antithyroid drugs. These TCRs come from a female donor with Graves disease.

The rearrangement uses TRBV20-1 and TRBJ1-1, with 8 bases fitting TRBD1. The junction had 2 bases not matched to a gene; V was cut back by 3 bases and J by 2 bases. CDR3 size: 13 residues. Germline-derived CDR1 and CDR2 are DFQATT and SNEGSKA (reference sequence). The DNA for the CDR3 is TGCAGTGCTAGGGACAGGGACAACACTGAAGCTTTCTTT. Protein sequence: CSARDRDNTEAFF.

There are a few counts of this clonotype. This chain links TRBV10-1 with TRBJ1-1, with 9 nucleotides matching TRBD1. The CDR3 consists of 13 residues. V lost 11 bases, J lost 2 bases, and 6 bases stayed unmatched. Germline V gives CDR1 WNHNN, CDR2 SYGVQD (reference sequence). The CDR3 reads CALNRGLNTEAFF. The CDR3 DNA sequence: TGCGCCCTAAACAGGGGGCTTAACACTGAAGCTTTCTTT.

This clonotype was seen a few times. The DNA of the CDR3 is TGCAGTGCTAGTTCCACGAACACTGAAGCTTTCTTT. As protein: CSASSTNTEAFF. The rearrangement links TRBV20-1 to TRBJ1-1; D is uncertain. Germline V gives CDR1 DFQATT, CDR2 SNEGSKA (reference sequence). The CDR3 runs 12 residues. The V end was cut by 3 bases, the J end by 1 base, with 6 bases between.

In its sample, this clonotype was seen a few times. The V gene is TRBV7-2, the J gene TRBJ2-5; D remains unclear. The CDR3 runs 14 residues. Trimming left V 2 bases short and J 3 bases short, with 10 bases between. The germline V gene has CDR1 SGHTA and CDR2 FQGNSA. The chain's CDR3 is CASSLTAGEETQYF. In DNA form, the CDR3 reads TGTGCCAGCAGCTTAACGGCCGGAGAAGAGACCCAGTACTTC.

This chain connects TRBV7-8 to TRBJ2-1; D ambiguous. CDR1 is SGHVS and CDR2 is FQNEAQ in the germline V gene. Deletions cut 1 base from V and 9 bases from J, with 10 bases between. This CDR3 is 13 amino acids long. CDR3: CASSLGTLFEQFF. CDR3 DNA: TGTGCCAGCAGCTTAGGGACCCTCTTTGAGCAGTTCTTC.

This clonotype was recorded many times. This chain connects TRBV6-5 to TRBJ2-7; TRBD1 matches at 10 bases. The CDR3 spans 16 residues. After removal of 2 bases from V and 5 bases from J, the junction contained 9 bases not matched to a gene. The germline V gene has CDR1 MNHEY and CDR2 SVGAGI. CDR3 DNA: TGTGCCAGCAGTTACGACCGGACAGGGGGTATCGACGAGCAGTACTTC. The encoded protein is CASSYDRTGGIDEQYF.

The CDR3 DNA sequence: TGTGCCAGCAGCGTAGACATCGGGAGTCCCTACGAGCAGTACTTC. The encoded protein is CASSVDIGSPYEQYF. This chain joins TRBV9 and TRBJ2-7; the D gene is possibly TRBD2 (6 bases). The V end was cut by 0 bases, the J end by 2 bases, with 12 bases between. Germline V gene data show CDR1 as SGDLS and CDR2 as YYNGEE. The CDR3 contains 15 residues.

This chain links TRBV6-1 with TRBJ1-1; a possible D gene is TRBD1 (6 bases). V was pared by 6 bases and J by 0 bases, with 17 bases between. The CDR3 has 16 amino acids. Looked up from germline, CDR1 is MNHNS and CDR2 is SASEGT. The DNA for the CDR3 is TGTGCCAGCAGAGATGGGGTGTACAGGGTGAACACTGAAGCTTTCTTT. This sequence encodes CASRDGVYRVNTEAFF.

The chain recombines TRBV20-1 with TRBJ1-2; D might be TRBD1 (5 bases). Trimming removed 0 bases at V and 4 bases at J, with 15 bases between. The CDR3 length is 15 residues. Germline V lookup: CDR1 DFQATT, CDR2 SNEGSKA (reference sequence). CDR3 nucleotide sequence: TGCAGTGCTAGAGACCGGGACGGTTACCTCTATGGCTACACCTTC. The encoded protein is CSARDRDGYLYGYTF.

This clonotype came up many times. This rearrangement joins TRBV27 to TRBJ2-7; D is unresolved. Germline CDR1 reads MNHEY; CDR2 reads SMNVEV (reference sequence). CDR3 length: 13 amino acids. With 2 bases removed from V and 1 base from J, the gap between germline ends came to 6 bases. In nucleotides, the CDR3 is TGTGCCAGCAGTTTACGCCCATCCTACGAGCAGTACTTC. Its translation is CASSLRPSYEQYF.

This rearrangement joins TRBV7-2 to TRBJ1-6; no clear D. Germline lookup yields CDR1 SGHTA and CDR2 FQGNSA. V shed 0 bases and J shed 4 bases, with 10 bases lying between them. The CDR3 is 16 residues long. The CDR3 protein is CASSLAQGSYNSPLHF. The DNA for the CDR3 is TGTGCCAGCAGCTTAGCGCAAGGCAGTTATAATTCACCCCTCCACTTT. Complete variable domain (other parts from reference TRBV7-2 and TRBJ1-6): GAGVSQSPSNKVTEKGKDVELRCDPISGHTALYWYRQSLGQGLEFLIYFQGNSAPDKSGLPSDRFSAERTGGSVSTLTIQRTQQEDSAVYLCASSLAQGSYNSPLHFGNGTRLTVT.

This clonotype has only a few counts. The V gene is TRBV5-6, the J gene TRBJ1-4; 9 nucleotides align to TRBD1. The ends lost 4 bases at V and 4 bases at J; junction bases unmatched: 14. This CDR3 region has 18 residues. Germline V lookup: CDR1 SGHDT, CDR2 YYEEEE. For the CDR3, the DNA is TGTGCCAGCAGCAAGCTCCGGGACAGGGATCGGGGTAATGAAAAACTGTTTTTT. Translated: CASSKLRDRDRGNEKLFF.

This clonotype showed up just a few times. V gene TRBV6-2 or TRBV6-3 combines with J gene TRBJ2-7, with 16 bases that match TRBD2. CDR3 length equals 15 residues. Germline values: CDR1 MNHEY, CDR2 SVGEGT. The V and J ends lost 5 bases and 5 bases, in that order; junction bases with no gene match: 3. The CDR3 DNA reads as TGTGCCAGCAGTCCCGGGACTAGCGGGAGGGACGAGCAGTACTTC. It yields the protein CASSPGTSGRDEQYF.

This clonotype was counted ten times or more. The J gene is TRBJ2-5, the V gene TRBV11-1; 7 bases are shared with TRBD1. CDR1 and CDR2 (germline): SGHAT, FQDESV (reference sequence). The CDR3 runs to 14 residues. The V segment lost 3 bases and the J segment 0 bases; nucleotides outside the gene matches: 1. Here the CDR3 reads CASSLGQNQETQYF. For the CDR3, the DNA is TGTGCCAGCAGCTTGGGACAGAACCAAGAGACCCAGTACTTC.

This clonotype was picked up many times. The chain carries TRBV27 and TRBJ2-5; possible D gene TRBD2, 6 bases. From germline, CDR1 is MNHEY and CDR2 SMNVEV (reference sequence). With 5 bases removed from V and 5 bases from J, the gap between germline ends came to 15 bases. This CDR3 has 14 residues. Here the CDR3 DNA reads TGTGCCAGCAGTGAAGGGACGGGGAGGGAGACCCAGTACTTC. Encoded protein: CASSEGTGRETQYF.

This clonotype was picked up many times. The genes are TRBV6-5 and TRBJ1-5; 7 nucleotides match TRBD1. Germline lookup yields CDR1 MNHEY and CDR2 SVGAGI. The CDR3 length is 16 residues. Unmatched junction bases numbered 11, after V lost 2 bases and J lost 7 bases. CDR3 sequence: CASSYNPTGAEQPQHF. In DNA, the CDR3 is TGTGCCAGCAGTTACAACCCCACAGGGGCTGAGCAGCCCCAGCATTTT.

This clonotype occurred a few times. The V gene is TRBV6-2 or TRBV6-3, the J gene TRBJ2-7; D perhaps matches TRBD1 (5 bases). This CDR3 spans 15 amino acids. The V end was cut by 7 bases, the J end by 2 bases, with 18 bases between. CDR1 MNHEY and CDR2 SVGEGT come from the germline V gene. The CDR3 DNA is TGTGCCAGCACTCCTCATCGAGCAGGGACCTACGAGCAGTACTTC. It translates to CASTPHRAGTYEQYF.

CDR3 region: CASSIVLGTPGNTIYF. The CDR3, as DNA: TGTGCCAGCAGCATCGTCCTTGGGACACCTGGAAACACCATATATTTT. The chain is built from TRBV7-9 and TRBJ1-3, with D possibly TRBD1 on 6 matching bases. V lost 5 bases and J lost 2, with 16 bases in between. Germline CDR1 and CDR2: SEHNR and FQNEAQ (reference sequence). The CDR3 totals 16 residues.

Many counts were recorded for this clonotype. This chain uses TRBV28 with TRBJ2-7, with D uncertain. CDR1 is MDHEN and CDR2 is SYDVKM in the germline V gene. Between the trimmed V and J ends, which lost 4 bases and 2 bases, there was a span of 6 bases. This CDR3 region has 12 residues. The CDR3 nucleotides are TGTGCCAGCAGTTCCGGTGCCTACGAGCAGTACTTC. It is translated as CASSSGAYEQYF.

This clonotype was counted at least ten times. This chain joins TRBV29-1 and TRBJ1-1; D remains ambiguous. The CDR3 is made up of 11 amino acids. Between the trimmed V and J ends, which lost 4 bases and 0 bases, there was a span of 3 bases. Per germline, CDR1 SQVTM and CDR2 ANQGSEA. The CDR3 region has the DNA TGCAGCGTTGGAATGAACACTGAAGCTTTCTTT. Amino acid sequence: CSVGMNTEAFF.

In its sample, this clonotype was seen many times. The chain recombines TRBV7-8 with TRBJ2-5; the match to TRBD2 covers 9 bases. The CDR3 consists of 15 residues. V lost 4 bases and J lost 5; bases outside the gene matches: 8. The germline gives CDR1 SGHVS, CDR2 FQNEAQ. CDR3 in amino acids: CASSSLAGVVETQYF. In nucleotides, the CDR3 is TGTGCCAGCAGCTCCTTAGCGGGAGTAGTCGAGACCCAGTACTTC.

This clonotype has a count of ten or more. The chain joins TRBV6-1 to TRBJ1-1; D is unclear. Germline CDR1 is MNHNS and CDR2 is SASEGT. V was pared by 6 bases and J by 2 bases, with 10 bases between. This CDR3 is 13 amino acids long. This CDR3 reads CASSRTANTEAFF. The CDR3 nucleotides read TGTGCCAGCAGCCGCACAGCAAACACTGAAGCTTTCTTT.

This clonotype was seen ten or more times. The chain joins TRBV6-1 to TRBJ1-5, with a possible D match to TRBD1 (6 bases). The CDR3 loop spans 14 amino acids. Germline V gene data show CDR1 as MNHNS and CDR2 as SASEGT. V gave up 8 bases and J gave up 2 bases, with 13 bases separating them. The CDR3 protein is CASFSSGGNQPQHF. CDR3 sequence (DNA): TGTGCCAGCTTTTCTTCAGGGGGCAATCAGCCCCAGCATTTT.